Each of the 16 T cell receptor beta chains below was sequenced from the same sample in a study of blood T cells in healthy people across ages. PCR was performed a second time for about 6 to 11 cycles using a sample-barcoded 5' primer and a J-beta primer mix. MiXCR, applied by TCRdb to the 5' RACE reads, yields one record per CDR3 protein. This table holds around 900,000 distinct CDR3 sequences, around 28% found once. Sequenced material: blood. All receptors come from an elderly woman in good health.

This clonotype was recorded many times. The rearrangement links TRBV15 to TRBJ2-3, with no clear D. The CDR3 runs to 14 residues. Germline CDR1 reads LNHNV; CDR2 reads YYDKDF (reference sequence). V was pared by 5 bases and J by 2 bases, with 11 bases between. The CDR3 region has the DNA TGTGCCACCAGCCCGAGTGGCTTCACAGATACGCAGTATTTT. Its protein is CATSPSGFTDTQYF.

This clonotype was picked up many times. The chain combines TRBV5-6 with TRBJ1-6; TRBD1 matches at 10 bases. The CDR3 extends over 16 amino acids. V gave up 0 bases and J gave up 7 bases; unmatched junction bases: 4. Germline CDR1 and CDR2: SGHDT and YYEEEE. CDR3 loop: CASSLEGTGDNSPLHF. Written as DNA, the CDR3 is TGTGCCAGCAGCTTGGAAGGGACAGGGGACAATTCACCCCTCCACTTT.

As regards this clonotype: A much larger clone is a single base away; this may be a read error. The gene calls are TRBV27 and TRBJ2-1, with 8 bases lining up with TRBD2. Near its end, the DNA agrees better with TRBJ2-7, so the J call may be wrong. CDR1 is MNHEY and CDR2 is SMNVEV in the germline V gene (reference sequence). The CDR3 covers 14 residues. DNA for the CDR3: TGTGCCAGCAGTTTTGGGACTAGGATTAATGAGCAGTACTTC. Amino acids: CASSFGTRINEQYF.

The chain recombines TRBV30 with TRBJ2-7; the match to TRBD1 covers 7 bases. Germline assignment: CDR1 GTSNPN and CDR2 SVGIG (reference sequence). With 6 bases clipped from V and 6 bases from J, the junction kept 8 bases outside the gene matches. This CDR3 spans 12 amino acids. CDR3: CACTAQGTEQYF. CDR3 coding DNA: TGTGCCTGTACGGCACAGGGGACCGAGCAGTACTTC.

CDR3 nucleotide sequence: TGCAGCCAGACTGGCTGGGCAGATACGCAGTATTTT. Its protein is CSQTGWADTQYF. This chain links TRBV20-1 with TRBJ2-3, with D uncertain. This CDR3 has 12 residues. Germline CDR1 DFQATT, CDR2 SNEGSKA (reference sequence).

The CDR3 sequence is CASTRQGNTEAFF. The CDR3 DNA reads TGTGCCAGCACTAGACAGGGAAACACTGAAGCTTTCTTT. The rearrangement links TRBV6-2 or TRBV6-3 to TRBJ1-1, with 7 bases aligning to TRBD1. Germline V lookup: CDR1 MNHEY, CDR2 SVGEGT. After removal of 7 bases from V and 2 bases from J, the junction contained 4 bases not matched to a gene. The CDR3 is 13 residues long.

This clonotype has only a few counts. It may be a read error: a sequence one base away is much more abundant. The chain uses TRBV11-1 and TRBJ2-7; 7 nucleotides align to TRBD2. Per the germline V gene, CDR1 is SGHAT and CDR2 is FQDESV (reference sequence). With 5 bases clipped from V and 0 bases from J, the junction kept 7 bases outside the gene matches. The CDR3 is 15 residues long. The CDR3 loop reads CASSRERESSYEQYF. CDR3 DNA: TGTGCCAGCAGCCGGGAGCGGGAAAGCTCCTACGAGCAGTACTTC.

This clonotype was observed at least ten times. This chain links TRBV4-2 with TRBJ1-4; D gene unclear. CDR3 length: 15 amino acids. Trimming removed 5 bases from V and 1 base from J, with 11 bases in between. The germline CDR1 and CDR2 sequences are LGHNA and YNFKEQ. The CDR3 spells CASSLNRGTNEKLFF. The CDR3 DNA sequence: TGTGCCAGCAGCTTAAACCGGGGAACTAATGAAAAACTGTTTTTT.

This clonotype was observed at least ten times. The chain is built from TRBV6-2 or TRBV6-3 and TRBJ2-1; D is ambiguous. The length of the CDR3 is 13 residues. V lost 0 bases, J lost 9 bases, and 9 bases lay in between. CDR1 is MNHEY and CDR2 is SVGEGT in the germline V gene. CDR3 nucleotides: TGTGCCAGCAGTTACTCGCGGTCCTCTGAGCAGTTCTTC. Translation: CASSYSRSSEQFF.

The table lists this clonotype with many counts. CDR3 sequence: CASTSEGGSYNEQFF. CDR3 sequence (DNA): TGTGCCAGCACATCTGAGGGGGGCTCCTACAATGAGCAGTTCTTC. The rearrangement joins TRBV28 to TRBJ2-1; the D gene could be TRBD1 or TRBD2 (6 bases each). The CDR3 contains 15 residues. The V and J ends lost 7 bases and 0 bases respectively, with 13 bases between them. Looked up from germline, CDR1 is MDHEN and CDR2 is SYDVKM.

This chain uses TRBV11-3 with TRBJ1-6; maybe TRBD1 (5 bases). CDR3 length: 14 amino acids. The V end lost 0 bases, the J end lost 14 bases, and 14 bases lay between the germline ends. Germline values: CDR1 SGHNT, CDR2 YENEEA. The CDR3, as DNA: TGTGCCAGCAGCTTAGACTCGCAGGGAATCACCCTCCACTTT. Translation: CASSLDSQGITLHF.

This clonotype was seen a handful of times. V and J are TRBV11-2 and TRBJ1-6, with no clear D. Germline CDR1 is SGHAT and CDR2 is FQNNGV. V was cut by 5 bases and J by 9 bases, with 14 bases left in between. The CDR3 length is 14 residues. The chain's CDR3 is CASSLTGAISPLHF. CDR3 sequence (DNA): TGTGCCAGCAGCCTAACCGGCGCGATTTCACCCCTCCACTTT.

The rearrangement joins TRBV6-6 to TRBJ2-2; D is perhaps TRBD1 (7 bases). Trimming took off 5 bases at V and 2 bases at J, with 15 bases between the two ends. The CDR3 runs 16 residues. In germline, CDR1 is MNHNY, CDR2 SVGAGI (reference sequence). In nucleotides, the CDR3 is TGTGCCAGCAGTCCACAGGGGCGGGGAAACACCGGGGAGCTGTTTTTT. This sequence encodes CASSPQGRGNTGELFF.

This clonotype was detected many times. This chain links TRBV7-9 with TRBJ1-1, with a tentative D call TRBD1 (6 bases). Germline assignment: CDR1 SEHNR and CDR2 FQNEAQ (reference sequence). This CDR3 comprises 16 residues. Trimming removed 2 bases from V and 1 base from J, with 14 bases in between. The CDR3 nucleotides are TGTGCCAGCAGCTTACAGGGGAGGGGGAAGAACACTGAAGCTTTCTTT. Residues: CASSLQGRGKNTEAFF.

In its sample, this clonotype was seen many times. This sequence joins TRBV4-3 and TRBJ1-5; D gene unclear. V was pared by 4 bases and J by 0 bases, with 10 bases between. The CDR3 is 15 residues long. CDR1 is LGHNA and CDR2 is YSLEER in the germline V gene. The CDR3 region is CASSPRLYSNQPQHF. In nucleotides, the CDR3 is TGCGCCAGCAGCCCTAGACTGTATAGCAATCAGCCCCAGCATTTT.

The gene calls are TRBV7-2 and TRBJ1-6; D may be TRBD1 (5 bases). V lost 5 bases and J 11 bases, leaving 19 bases between the germline ends. CDR1 and CDR2 from the germline V gene are SGHTA and FQGNSA. CDR3 length equals 15 residues. This CDR3 is CASSPSQAPETPLHF. CDR3 nucleotides: TGTGCCAGCAGCCCCTCACAGGCCCCCGAAACACCCCTCCACTTT.